Reported below is one TCR beta chain. Sequenced by immunoSEQ multiplex PCR; TCRdb stores in-frame clones only, minus some. This sample has over a million clones, with approximately 96% found just once. This specimen comes from a study of shared clonotypes between healthy human individuals. Study details: The plates for each donor numbered three CD4 naive, three CD4 memory, two CD8 naive and one CD8 memory.

V shed 3 bases, J shed 0 bases, and the junction held 3 bases outside the gene matches. The V gene's germline CDR1 is SGHAT and CDR2 FQNNGV. The CDR3 consists of 16 residues. CD4+ cells yielded CD45RA+ naive and CD45RA-negative memory subsets. The source material was naive CD4+ T cells sorted from blood. Subset reported: CD45RA+ positively selected. This chain connects TRBV11-2 to TRBJ2-7; 12 bases are shared with TRBD2. The clonotype originates from a man aged 30 to 39 in good health. CDR3 nucleotides: TGTGCCAGCAGCTTTCGGACTAGCGGGGACTCCTACGAGCAGTACTTC. This translates into CASSFRTSGDSYEQYF.